The entry that follows covers one T cell receptor (beta chain) sequence. The germline CDR1 and CDR2 sequences are SGDLS and YYNGEE. The V and J ends lost 3 bases and 5 bases, in that order; junction bases with no gene match: 6. The CDR3 sequence is 14 residues long. This entry comes from a study of blood T cell repertoires in COVID-19. The overall study: The study drew acute and convalescent COVID-19 samples from the United States, Italy and Spain. Sample material is recorded as cDNA or gDNA derived from T cells, B-cell-depleted T cells, or PBMCs.

Authors' methods: Nucleated cell counts were estimated from reference gene primer amplification. TCRdb keeps only in-frame clones here, not all; method: immunoSEQ multiplex PCR. That table is the source of V, J and clone size, and D and trimming were worked out from the DNA. This table holds fewer than 85,000 clones, around nine tenths found once. Sequencing was carried out using peripheral blood. This receptor was obtained from a human donor in a cohort sampled during active COVID-19. The gene calls are TRBV9 and TRBJ2-5, with 8 positions matching TRBD2. The CDR3 region has the DNA TGTGCCAGCAGCGGGGGTGGCGGGAGGGAGACCCAGTACTTC. Protein: CASSGGGGRETQYF.